Reported below is one TCR beta chain. The target antigen is unknown. The same CDR3 also results from other DNA sequences found in this sample. The repertoire was sequenced with immunoSEQ multiplex PCR; TCRdb's copy has only in-frame clones and lacks some. The sample has some 150,000 clones; 90% are singletons. The sample comes from a study of OX40 agonist ivuxolimab in advanced cancers. Points from the study as a whole: Relative to CD4+ cells, CD8+ T cells on average had more expanded clones. Antigen specificity of clonally expanded peripheral T cells was not established.

From germline, CDR1 is SGHRS and CDR2 YFSETQ. CDR3 length: 11 amino acids. V was shortened by 0 bases and J by 4 bases, with 2 bases between the two germline ends. The clonotype originates from an adult with an advanced solid tumor such as melanoma, head and neck, liver or kidney cancer. This chain links TRBV5-1 with TRBJ2-7; D is unresolved. This sample comprised CD4+ or CD8+ T cells sorted from blood, obtained in a trial of the OX40 agonist ivuxolimab. This CDR3 reads CASSLGYEQYF. CDR3 DNA: TGCGCCAGCAGCTTGGGTTACGAGCAGTACTTC.